Here is one T cell receptor beta chain with its context. The sample comes from a study of cytomegalovirus exposure and HLA in healthy donors. This table comes from immunoSEQ multiplex PCR, and its TCRdb copy is limited to in-frame clones, with some not included. The sample carries 120,000 to 150,000 clones, more than 85% recorded once. This CDR3 has 12 amino acids. Between the trimmed V and J ends, which lost 4 bases and 10 bases, there was a span of 11 bases. CDR1 is SGHTA, CDR2 FQGNSA, per germline. The material sequenced was PBMCs. This sequence was found in a man in his late teens or twenties in good health and CMV-seronegative. This sequence joins TRBV7-2 and TRBJ2-1; a possible D gene is TRBD2 (5 bases). As DNA, the CDR3 is TGTGCCAGCAGCTGGAGCGGTAGGGAGCAGTTCTTC. Residues: CASSWSGREQFF.